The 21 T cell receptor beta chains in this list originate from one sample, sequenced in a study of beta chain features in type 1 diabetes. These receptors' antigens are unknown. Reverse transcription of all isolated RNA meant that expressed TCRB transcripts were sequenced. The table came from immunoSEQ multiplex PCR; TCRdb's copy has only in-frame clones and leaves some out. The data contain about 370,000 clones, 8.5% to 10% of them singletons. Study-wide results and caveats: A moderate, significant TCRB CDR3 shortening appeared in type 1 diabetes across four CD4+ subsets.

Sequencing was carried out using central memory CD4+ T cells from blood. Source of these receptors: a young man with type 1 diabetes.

The CDR3 reads CASSVEQGAFTEAFF. CDR3 DNA sequence: TGTGCCAGCAGCGTAGAGCAAGGGGCGTTCACTGAAGCTTTCTTT. This sequence joins TRBV9 and TRBJ1-1; the D gene is possibly TRBD1 (5 bases). CDR3 length: 15 amino acids. Trimming cost V 0 bases and J 4 bases, with 13 bases left between them. Germline assignment: CDR1 SGDLS and CDR2 YYNGEE.

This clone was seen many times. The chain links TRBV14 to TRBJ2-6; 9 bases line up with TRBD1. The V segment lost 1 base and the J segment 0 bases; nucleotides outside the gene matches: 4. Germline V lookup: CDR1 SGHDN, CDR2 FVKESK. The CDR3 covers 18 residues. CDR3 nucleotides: TGTGCCAGCAGCCAAGTGGGACAGGGCGTCTCTGGGGCCAACGTCCTGACTTTC. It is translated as CASSQVGQGVSGANVLTF.

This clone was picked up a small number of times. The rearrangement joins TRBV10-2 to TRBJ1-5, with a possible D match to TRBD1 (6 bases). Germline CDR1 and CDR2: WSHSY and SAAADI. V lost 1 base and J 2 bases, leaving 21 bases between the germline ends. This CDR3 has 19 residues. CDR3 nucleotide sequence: TGCGCCAGCAGTGAGTTCACCTCCATTTACAGGGTAGGCAATCAGCCCCAGCATTTT. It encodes CASSEFTSIYRVGNQPQHF.

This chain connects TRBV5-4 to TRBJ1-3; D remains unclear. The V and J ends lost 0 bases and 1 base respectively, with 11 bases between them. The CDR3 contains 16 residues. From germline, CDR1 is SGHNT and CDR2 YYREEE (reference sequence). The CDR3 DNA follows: TGTGCCAGCAGCTTGGCTACGGTGGGTTCTGGAAACACCATATATTTT. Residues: CASSLATVGSGNTIYF. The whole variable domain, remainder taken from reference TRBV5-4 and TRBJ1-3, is ETGVTQSPTHLIKTRGQQVTLRCSSQSGHNTVSWYQQALGQGPQFIFQYYREEENGRGNFPPRFSGLQFPNYSSELNVNALELDDSALYLCASSLATVGSGNTIYFGEGSWLTVV.

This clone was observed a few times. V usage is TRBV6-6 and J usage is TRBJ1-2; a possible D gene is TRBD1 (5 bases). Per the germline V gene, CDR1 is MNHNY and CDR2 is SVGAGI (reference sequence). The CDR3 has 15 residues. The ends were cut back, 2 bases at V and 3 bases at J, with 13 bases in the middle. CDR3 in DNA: TGTGCCAGCAGTTACGAACAGGAGAATTACTATGGCTACACCTTC. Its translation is CASSYEQENYYGYTF.

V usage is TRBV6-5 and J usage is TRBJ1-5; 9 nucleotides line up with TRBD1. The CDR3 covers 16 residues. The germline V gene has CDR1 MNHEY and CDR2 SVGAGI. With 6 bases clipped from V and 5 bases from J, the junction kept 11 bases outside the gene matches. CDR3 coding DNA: TGTGCCAGCAGCTACGCGACAGGGGGTCGGGATCAGCCCCAGCATTTT. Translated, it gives CASSYATGGRDQPQHF.

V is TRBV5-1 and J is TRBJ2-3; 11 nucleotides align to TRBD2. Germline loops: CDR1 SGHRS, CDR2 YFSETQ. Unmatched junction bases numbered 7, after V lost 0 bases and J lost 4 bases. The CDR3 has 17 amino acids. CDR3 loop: CASSLVTSGSNPDTQYF. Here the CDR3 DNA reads TGCGCCAGCAGCTTGGTAACTAGCGGGAGTAATCCAGATACGCAGTATTTT.

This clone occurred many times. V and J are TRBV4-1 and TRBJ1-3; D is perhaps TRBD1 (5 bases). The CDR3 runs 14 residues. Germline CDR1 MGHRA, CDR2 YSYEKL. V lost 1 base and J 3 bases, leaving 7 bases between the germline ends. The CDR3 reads CASSQAGFGNTIYF. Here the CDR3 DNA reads TGCGCCAGCAGCCAAGCAGGGTTTGGAAACACCATATATTTT.

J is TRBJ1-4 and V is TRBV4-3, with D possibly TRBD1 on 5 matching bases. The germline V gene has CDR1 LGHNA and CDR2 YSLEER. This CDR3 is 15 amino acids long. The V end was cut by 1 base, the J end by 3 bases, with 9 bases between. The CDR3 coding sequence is TGCGCCAGCAGCCAAGTCAGGGTGTCTAATGAAAAACTGTTTTTT. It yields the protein CASSQVRVSNEKLFF.

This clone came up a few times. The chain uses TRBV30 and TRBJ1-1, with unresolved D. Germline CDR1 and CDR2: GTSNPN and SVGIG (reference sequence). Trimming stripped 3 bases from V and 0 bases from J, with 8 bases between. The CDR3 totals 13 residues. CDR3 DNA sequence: TGTGCCTGGAGCCACGACCTGAACACTGAAGCTTTCTTT. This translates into CAWSHDLNTEAFF.

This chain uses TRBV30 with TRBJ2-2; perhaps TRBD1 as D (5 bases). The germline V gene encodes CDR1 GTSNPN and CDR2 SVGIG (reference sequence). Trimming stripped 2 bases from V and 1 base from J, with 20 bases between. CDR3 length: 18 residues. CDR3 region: CAWSKSIGRVQNTGELFF. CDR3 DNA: TGTGCCTGGAGTAAGAGTATTGGCAGGGTGCAGAACACCGGGGAGCTGTTTTTT.

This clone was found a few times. CDR3 in DNA: TGCAGCGTTGCGGAGAGCTCCTACAATGAGCAGTTCTTC. Amino acids: CSVAESSYNEQFF. The rearrangement joins TRBV29-1 to TRBJ2-1; no definite D call. V shed 4 bases and J shed 0 bases, with 7 bases lying between them. Per the germline V gene, CDR1 is SQVTM and CDR2 is ANQGSEA. This CDR3 region has 13 residues.

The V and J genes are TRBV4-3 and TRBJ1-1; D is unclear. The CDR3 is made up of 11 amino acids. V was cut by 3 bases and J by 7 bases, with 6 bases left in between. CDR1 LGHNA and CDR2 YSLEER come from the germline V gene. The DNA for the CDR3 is TGCGCCAGCAGCCACCCGTATGAAGCTTTCTTT. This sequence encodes CASSHPYEAFF.

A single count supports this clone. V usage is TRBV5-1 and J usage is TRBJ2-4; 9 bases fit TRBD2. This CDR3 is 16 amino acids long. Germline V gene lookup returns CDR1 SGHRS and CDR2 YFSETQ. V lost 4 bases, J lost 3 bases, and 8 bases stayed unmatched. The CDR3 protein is CASSQDIAGVKNIQYF. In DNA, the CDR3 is TGCGCCAGCAGCCAAGATATAGCGGGAGTCAAAAACATTCAGTACTTC.

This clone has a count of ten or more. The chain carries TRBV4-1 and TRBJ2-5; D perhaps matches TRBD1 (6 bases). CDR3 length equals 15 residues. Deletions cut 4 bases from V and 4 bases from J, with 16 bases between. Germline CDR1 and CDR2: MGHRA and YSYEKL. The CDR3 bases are TGCGCCAGCAGCCGGGTACAGGGTAGAGGAGAGACCCAGTACTTC. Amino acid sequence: CASSRVQGRGETQYF.

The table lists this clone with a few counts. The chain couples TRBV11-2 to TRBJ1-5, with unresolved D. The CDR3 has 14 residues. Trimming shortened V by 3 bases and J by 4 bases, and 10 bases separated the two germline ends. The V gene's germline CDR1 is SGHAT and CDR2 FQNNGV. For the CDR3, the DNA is TGTGCCAGCAGCTTTGAAGGTCGTAATCAGCCCCAGCATTTT. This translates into CASSFEGRNQPQHF. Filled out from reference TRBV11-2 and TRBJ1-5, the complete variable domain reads EAGVAQSPRYKIIEKRQSVAFWCNPISGHATLYWYQQILGQGPKLLIQFQNNGVVDDSQLPKDRFSAERLKGVDSTLKIQPAKLEDSAVYLCASSFEGRNQPQHFGDGTRLSIL.

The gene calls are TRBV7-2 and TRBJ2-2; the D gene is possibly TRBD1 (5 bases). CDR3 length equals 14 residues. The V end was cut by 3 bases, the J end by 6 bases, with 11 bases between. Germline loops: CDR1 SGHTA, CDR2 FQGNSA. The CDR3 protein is CASSLGQVPGELFF. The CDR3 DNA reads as TGTGCCAGCAGCTTGGGGCAGGTACCCGGGGAGCTGTTTTTT. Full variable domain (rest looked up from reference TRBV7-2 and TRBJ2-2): GAGVSQSPSNKVTEKGKDVELRCDPISGHTALYWYRQSLGQGLEFLIYFQGNSAPDKSGLPSDRFSAERTGGSVSTLTIQRTQQEDSAVYLCASSLGQVPGELFFGEGSRLTVL.

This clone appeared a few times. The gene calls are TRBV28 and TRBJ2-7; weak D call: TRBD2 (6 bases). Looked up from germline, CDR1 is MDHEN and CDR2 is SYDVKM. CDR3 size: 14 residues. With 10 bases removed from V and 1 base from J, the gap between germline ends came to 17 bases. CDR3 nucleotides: TGTGCCATCCGCGGGTTCGCGGGGTCCTACGAGCAGTACTTC. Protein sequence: CAIRGFAGSYEQYF.

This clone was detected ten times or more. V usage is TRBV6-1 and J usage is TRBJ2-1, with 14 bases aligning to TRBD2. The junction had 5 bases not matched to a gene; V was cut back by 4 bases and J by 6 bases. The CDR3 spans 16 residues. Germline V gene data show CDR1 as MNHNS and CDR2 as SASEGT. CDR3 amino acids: CASSGTSGRRGNEQFF. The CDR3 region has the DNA TGTGCCAGCAGTGGGACTAGCGGGAGGCGAGGCAATGAGCAGTTCTTC.

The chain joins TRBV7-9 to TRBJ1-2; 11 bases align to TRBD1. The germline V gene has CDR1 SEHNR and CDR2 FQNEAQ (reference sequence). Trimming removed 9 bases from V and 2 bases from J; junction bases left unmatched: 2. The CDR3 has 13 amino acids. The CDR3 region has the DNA TGTGCCAGTGGACAGGGGGCCAACTATGGCTACACCTTC. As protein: CASGQGANYGYTF.

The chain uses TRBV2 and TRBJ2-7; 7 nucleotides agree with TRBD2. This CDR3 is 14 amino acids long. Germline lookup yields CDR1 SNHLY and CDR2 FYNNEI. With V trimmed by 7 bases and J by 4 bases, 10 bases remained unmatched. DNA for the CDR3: TGTGCCAGCACGGGGGGAGTGCCTAGATACGAGCAGTACTTC. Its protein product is CASTGGVPRYEQYF.